The clone carrying this TCR beta chain was observed a few times. The antigen remains undetermined. Use of 60 Vbeta and 13 Jbeta primers characterized the PCR. Sequenced by immunoSEQ multiplex PCR; TCRdb stores in-frame clones only, minus some. The sample includes 150,000 or so clones, around 84% seen only once; the top ten take approximately 2%. Healthy individuals who donated bone marrow served as the donors. The germline CDR1 and CDR2 sequences are SGHKS and YYEKEE (reference sequence). Trimming stripped 2 bases from V and 3 bases from J, with 14 bases between. The CDR3 is 15 amino acids. The data were obtained in a study of cytomegalovirus exposure and HLA in healthy donors. About the research overall: Membership in the Caucasian-associated ancestry cluster was found for 75% to 85% of nearly 400 genotyped donors. Overall study findings and caveats: Upon later analysis, TCR association rates were observed to vary by HLA locus, being highest for DRB1 and lowest for HLA-C.

This rearrangement joins TRBV5-5 to TRBJ1-1; D unresolved. The clonotype was recovered from a man aged 18 to 29 in good health and CMV-seronegative. Sequenced material: PBMCs. The CDR3 here is CASSFTRQKDTEAFF. As DNA, the CDR3 is TGTGCCAGCAGCTTCACCAGGCAGAAGGACACTGAAGCTTTCTTT. Complete variable domain (other parts from reference TRBV5-5 and TRBJ1-1): DAGVTQSPTHLIKTRGQQVTLRCSPISGHKSVSWYQQVLGQGPQFIFQYYEKEERGRGNFPDRFSARQFPNYSSELNVNALLLGDSALYLCASSFTRQKDTEAFFGQGTRLTVV.